This T cell receptor (beta chain) is from a study of shared clonotypes between healthy human individuals. Study context: Researchers assigned three CD4 naive, three CD4 memory, two CD8 naive and one CD8 memory plate to each donor.

Germline V gene lookup returns CDR1 GTSNPN and CDR2 SVGIG (reference sequence). This CDR3 comprises 13 residues. The V gene lost 4 bases and the J gene lost 1 base, with 10 bases spanning the gap. Profiling relied on immunoSEQ multiplex PCR, and the TCRdb table lists in-frame clones only, not all of them. The sample lists around 2,000,000 clones, roughly 95% occurring once. The source is a man younger than 35 in good health. The source material was naive CD4+ T cells sorted from blood. Subset denoted: CD45RA+ positively selected. This sequence joins TRBV30 and TRBJ1-1; a weak D match, TRBD1 (6 bases). This CDR3 reads CAWTTGPNTEAFF. For the CDR3, the DNA is TGTGCCTGGACTACAGGGCCGAACACTGAAGCTTTCTTT.